Listed below are T cell receptor beta chains from one sample, sequenced in a study of CD8+CD57+ T cells in acquired aplastic anemia. MiXCR, applied by TCRdb to the reads, yields one record per CDR3 protein. The sample yields hundreds of thousands of distinct CDR3 sequences, around 72% seen once. The sequenced sample was sorted CD4+, CD8+, or CD8+CD57+ T cells (not recorded which) from PBMCs. The source is a human donor in good health, serving as a control. The CDR3 runs from the conserved cysteine through the conserved F or W. Each record gives: J gene, V gene, D gene, clone size, CDR3 DNA, CDR3 protein. The D gene is left open where the match is weak. Not every row has a clone size; where given, it reads once, few, many or a size class.

J: TRBJ1-1; V: TRBV20-1; D: .; size: .; DNA: TGCAGTGCCCTACCTTGGACAGCCGTTAACACTGAAGCTTTCTTT; CDR3: CSALPWTAVNTEAFF
J: TRBJ2-1; V: TRBV25-1; D: TRBD2; size: many; DNA: TGTGCCAGCAGTGGGTCTAGCGGGGGGTTCAATGAGCAGTTCTTC; CDR3: CASSGSSGGFNEQFF
J: TRBJ1-1; V: TRBV10-3; D: TRBD1; size: .; DNA: TGTGCCATCAGTAAGGCGGGACAGGGAGCAAAAATGAACACTGAAGCTTTCTTT; CDR3: CAISKAGQGAKMNTEAFF
J: TRBJ2-5; V: TRBV15; D: .; size: .; DNA: TGTGCCACCAGCAGAGCGGCCGGCTCCTATGGCCAGTACTTC; CDR3: CATSRAAGSYGQYF
J: TRBJ1-1; V: TRBV5-1; D: TRBD1; size: many; DNA: TGCGCCAGCAGCCTACTGACGGGACAGGGGGGGACTGAAGCTTTCTTT; CDR3: CASSLLTGQGGTEAFF
J: TRBJ2-7; V: TRBV7-8; D: .; size: .; DNA: TGTGCCAGCAGTTACCAGAGCTACGAGCAGTACTTC; CDR3: CASSYQSYEQYF
J: TRBJ1-4; V: TRBV5-1; D: TRBD1; size: .; DNA: TGCGCCAGCAGCCCGGAGACAGGGTTGGAAAAACTGTTTTTT; CDR3: CASSPETGLEKLFF
J: TRBJ2-2; V: TRBV20-1; D: .; size: .; DNA: TGCAGTGCTAGGGAAACCTATGGCTACATGTTTTTT; CDR3: CSARETYGYMFF
J: TRBJ1-1; V: TRBV5-1; D: .; size: .; DNA: TGCGCCAGCAGCATAGAAATCAGGACCCTTGAAGCTTTCTTT; CDR3: CASSIEIRTLEAFF
J: TRBJ1-1; V: TRBV7-8; D: .; size: .; DNA: TGTGCCAGCAGCACGGCAAGCAACACTGAAGCTTTCTTT; CDR3: CASSTASNTEAFF